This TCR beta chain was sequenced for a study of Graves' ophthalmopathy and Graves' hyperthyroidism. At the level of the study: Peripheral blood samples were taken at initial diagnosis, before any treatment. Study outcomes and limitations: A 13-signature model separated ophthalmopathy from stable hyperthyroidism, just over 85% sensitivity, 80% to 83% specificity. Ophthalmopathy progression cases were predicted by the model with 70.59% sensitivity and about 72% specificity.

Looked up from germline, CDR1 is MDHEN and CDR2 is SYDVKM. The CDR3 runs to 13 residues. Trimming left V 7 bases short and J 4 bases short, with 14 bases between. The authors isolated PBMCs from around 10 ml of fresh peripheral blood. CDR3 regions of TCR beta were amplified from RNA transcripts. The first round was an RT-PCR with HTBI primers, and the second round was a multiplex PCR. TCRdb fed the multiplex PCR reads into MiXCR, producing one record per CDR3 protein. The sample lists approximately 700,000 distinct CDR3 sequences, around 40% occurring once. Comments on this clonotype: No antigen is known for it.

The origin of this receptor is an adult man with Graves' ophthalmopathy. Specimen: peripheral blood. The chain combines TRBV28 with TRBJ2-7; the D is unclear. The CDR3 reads CASTLASGYEQYF. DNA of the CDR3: TGTGCCAGCACCCTGGCCAGTGGATACGAGCAGTACTTC.